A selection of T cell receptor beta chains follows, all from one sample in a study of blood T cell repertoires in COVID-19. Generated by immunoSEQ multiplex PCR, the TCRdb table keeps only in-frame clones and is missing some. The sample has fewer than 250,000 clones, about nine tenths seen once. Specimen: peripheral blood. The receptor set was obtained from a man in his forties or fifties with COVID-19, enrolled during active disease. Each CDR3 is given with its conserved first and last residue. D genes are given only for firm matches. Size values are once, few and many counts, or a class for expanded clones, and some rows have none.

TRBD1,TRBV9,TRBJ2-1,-,CASSTRQGAQGNEQFF,TGTGCCAGCAGCACAAGACAGGGGGCGCAAGGCAATGAGCAGTTCTTC
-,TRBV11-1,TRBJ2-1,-,CASSLSSELNNEQFF,TGTGCCAGCAGCTTGTCGAGCGAGCTGAACAATGAGCAGTTCTTC
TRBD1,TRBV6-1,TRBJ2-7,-,CASSEARTGKDEQYF,TGTGCCAGCAGTGAAGCTAGGACAGGGAAAGACGAGCAGTACTTC
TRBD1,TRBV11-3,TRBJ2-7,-,CASSPGQGYEQYF,TGTGCCAGCAGCCCGGGACAGGGCTACGAGCAGTACTTC
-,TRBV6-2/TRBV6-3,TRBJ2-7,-,CASSRDTVLEQYF,TGTGCCAGCAGTCGGGACACGGTATTAGAGCAGTACTTC
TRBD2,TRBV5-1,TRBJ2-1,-,CATRLGLAASDEQFF,TGCGCTACTAGGTTGGGACTAGCGGCCTCCGATGAGCAGTTCTTC
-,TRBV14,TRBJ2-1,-,CASSQDGAGKQFF,TGTGCCAGCAGCCAAGATGGGGCGGGGAAGCAGTTCTTC
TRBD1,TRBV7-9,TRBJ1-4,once,CASSLKGGGTVPEKLFF,TGTGCCAGCAGCTTAAAGGGTGGGGGGACAGTTCCTGAAAAACTGTTTTTT
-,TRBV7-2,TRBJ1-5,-,CASSLVQGGDQPQHF,TGTGCCAGCAGCTTAGTACAGGGCGGTGATCAGCCCCAGCATTTT
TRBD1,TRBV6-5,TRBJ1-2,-,CASSFRQGWGYTF,TGTGCCAGCAGTTTCAGACAGGGGTGGGGCTACACCTTC
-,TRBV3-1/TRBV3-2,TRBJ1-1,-,CASSHRGDTEAFF,TGTGCCAGCAGCCACCGGGGTGACACTGAAGCTTTCTTT
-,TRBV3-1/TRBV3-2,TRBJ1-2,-,CASSQDLGHYNYGYTF,TGTGCCAGCAGCCAAGATCTTGGGCATTATAACTATGGCTACACCTTC
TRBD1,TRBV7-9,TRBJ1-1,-,CASSPGTVLNTEAFF,TGTGCCAGCAGCCCCGGGACAGTTTTGAACACTGAAGCTTTCTTT
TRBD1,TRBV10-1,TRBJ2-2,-,CASSEAAGQGYTGELFF,TGCGCCAGCAGTGAGGCCGCGGGACAGGGTTACACCGGGGAGCTGTTTTTT
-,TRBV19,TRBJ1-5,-,CASSADPRGRSNQPQHF,TGTGCCAGTAGTGCCGATCCCCGGGGGAGAAGCAATCAGCCCCAGCATTTT
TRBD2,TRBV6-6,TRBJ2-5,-,CASSYGLAGQETQYF,TGTGCCAGCAGTTACGGCCTAGCGGGACAAGAGACCCAGTACTTC
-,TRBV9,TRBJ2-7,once,CASSVEMDSYEQYF,TGTGCCAGCAGCGTAGAAATGGACAGCTACGAGCAGTACTTC
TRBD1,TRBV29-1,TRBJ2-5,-,CSVDPGTGTGGETQYF,TGCAGCGTTGACCCCGGGACAGGGACGGGTGGAGAGACCCAGTACTTC
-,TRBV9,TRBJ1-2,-,CASSVALSDYGYTF,TGTGCCAGCAGCGTAGCTTTGAGCGACTATGGCTACACCTTC
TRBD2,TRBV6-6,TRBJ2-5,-,CASSYVAGASETQYF,TGTGCCAGCAGTTACGTTGCGGGAGCATCAGAGACCCAGTACTTC
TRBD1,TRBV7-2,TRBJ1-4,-,CASSLKTGDAFTTNEKLFF,TGTGCCAGCAGCCTAAAGACAGGGGACGCTTTCACAACTAATGAAAAACTGTTTTTT
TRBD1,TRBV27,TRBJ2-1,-,CASRGGQGITNNEQFF,TGTGCCAGCAGGGGGGGACAGGGGATAACTAACAATGAGCAGTTCTTC
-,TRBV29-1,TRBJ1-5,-,CSVGTGLSQPQHF,TGCAGCGTTGGAACAGGGTTAAGTCAGCCCCAGCATTTT
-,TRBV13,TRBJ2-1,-,CASRSSYNEQFF,TGTGCCAGCAGGAGCTCCTACAATGAGCAGTTCTTC
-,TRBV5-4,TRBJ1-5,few,CASSLAGRVRKGRNQPQHF,TGTGCCAGCAGCTTGGCGGGCAGGGTGAGAAAAGGTCGCAATCAGCCCCAGCATTTT
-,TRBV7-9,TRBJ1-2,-,CASSLAGGDGYTF,TGTGCCAGCAGCTTAGCGGGCGGGGATGGCTACACCTTC
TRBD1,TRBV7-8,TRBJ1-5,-,CASSVHRTGNQPQHF,TGTGCCAGCAGCGTACACCGGACAGGGAATCAGCCCCAGCATTTT
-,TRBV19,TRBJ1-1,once,CASRDSGDTEAFF,TGTGCCAGTAGGGACAGTGGGGACACTGAAGCTTTCTTT
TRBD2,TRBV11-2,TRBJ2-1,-,CASSWGLAGEGNEQFF,TGTGCCAGCAGCTGGGGACTAGCGGGAGAGGGGAATGAGCAGTTCTTC